These T cell receptor beta chains were read from a single sample in a study of cytomegalovirus exposure and HLA in healthy donors. Here immunoSEQ multiplex PCR was the method, and the copy in TCRdb shows in-frame clones only, minus some. The data show approximately 65,000 clones, roughly 95% seen once. The specimen was PBMCs. These TCRs come from a woman aged 18 to 35 in good health and CMV-seropositive. Each CDR3 is given with its conserved first and last residue. D genes are given only for firm matches.

V gene	D gene	J gene	CDR3 length	CDR3 protein	CDR3 DNA
TRBV27	TRBD1	TRBJ1-2	14	CASSPGTGGRGYTF	TGTGCCAGCAGTCCAGGGACAGGGGGTCGGGGCTACACCTTC
TRBV13	TRBD2	TRBJ2-7	17	CASSAFQTSGRTHEQYF	TGTGCCAGCAGCGCCTTCCAGACTAGCGGGAGGACCCACGAGCAGTACTTC
TRBV6-5	NA	TRBJ2-1	15	CASKSVGSGYNEQFF	TGTGCCAGCAAATCTGTCGGGAGTGGATACAATGAGCAGTTCTTC
TRBV29-1	NA	TRBJ2-1	12	CSVDGLTGEQFF	TGCAGCGTTGACGGACTAACTGGTGAGCAGTTCTTC
TRBV15	TRBD1	TRBJ1-5	15	CATSRETGTNQPQHF	TGTGCCACCAGCAGAGAGACAGGGACTAATCAGCCCCAGCATTTT
TRBV7-9	NA	TRBJ1-1	14	CAIQGGSVNTEAFF	TGTGCCATACAGGGAGGGTCGGTGAACACTGAAGCTTTCTTT
TRBV6-5	TRBD1	TRBJ1-5	15	CASNPGQGVDQPQHF	TGTGCCAGCAATCCGGGACAGGGGGTAGATCAGCCCCAGCATTTT
TRBV6-5	NA	TRBJ2-5	14	CASSLRAEARTQYF	TGTGCCAGCAGTCTGAGGGCAGAAGCTCGGACCCAGTACTTC
TRBV28	NA	TRBJ1-1	13	CASSLRHHTEAFF	TGTGCCAGCAGCCTAAGACACCACACTGAAGCTTTCTTT
TRBV5-4	TRBD1	TRBJ2-7	15	CASSKGQGRSYEQYF	TGTGCCAGCAGCAAGGGACAGGGCCGCTCCTACGAGCAGTACTTC
TRBV29-1	TRBD2	TRBJ2-1	12	CSAQGGGNEQFF	TGCAGCGCCCAGGGCGGGGGCAATGAGCAGTTCTTC
TRBV11-2	TRBD1	TRBJ1-3	14	CASSAKGGGNTIYF	TGTGCCAGCAGCGCGAAAGGGGGCGGAAACACCATATATTTT
TRBV30	NA	TRBJ2-1	11	CAWSIRVEQFF	TGTGCCTGGAGTATAAGAGTGGAGCAGTTCTTC
TRBV7-3	NA	TRBJ1-1	15	CASSLAEQLNTEAFF	TGTGCCAGCAGCTTGGCAGAACAACTGAACACTGAAGCTTTCTTT
TRBV6-1	NA	TRBJ1-2	16	CASSGMGGDEDYGYTF	TGTGCCAGCAGTGGTATGGGAGGAGACGAGGACTATGGCTACACCTTC
TRBV5-4	TRBD1	TRBJ2-5	15	CASSQRTGLSETQYF	TGTGCCAGCAGCCAACGGACAGGGTTGTCGGAGACCCAGTACTTC
TRBV11-2	NA	TRBJ2-1	15	CASSLRSMSDNEQFF	TGTGCCAGCAGCCTTAGATCTATGTCTGACAATGAGCAGTTCTTC
TRBV9	NA	TRBJ2-5	17	CASSPRGKASREETQYF	TGTGCCAGCAGCCCCCGCGGCAAGGCTAGCAGAGAAGAGACCCAGTACTTC
TRBV4-2	TRBD1	TRBJ1-2	13	CASSEQGFYGYTF	TGTGCCAGCAGCGAACAGGGGTTCTATGGCTACACCTTC
TRBV5-6	NA	TRBJ1-3	19	CASSMGGEDLNDSGNTIYF	TGTGCCAGCAGCATGGGGGGGGAGGACCTTAATGACTCTGGAAACACCATATATTTT
TRBV11-2	NA	TRBJ1-1	11	CASSLDLGIYF	TGTGCCAGCAGCTTAGATCTCGGGATCTACTTT
TRBV6-5	TRBD1	TRBJ2-7	16	CASSFPGQRISYEQYF	TGTGCCAGCAGTTTCCCGGGACAGAGGATCTCCTACGAGCAGTACTTC
TRBV7-2	TRBD1	TRBJ2-5	14	CASSVGRGLETQYF	TGTGCCAGCAGCGTAGGCAGGGGGCTGGAGACCCAGTACTTC
TRBV5-8	TRBD1	TRBJ2-5	14	CASSFGQGSETQYF	TGTGCCAGCAGCTTCGGACAGGGATCGGAGACCCAGTACTTC
TRBV5-1	NA	TRBJ2-7	14	CASSSNTASYEQYF	TGCGCCAGCAGCAGCAATACCGCCTCCTACGAGCAGTACTTC
TRBV29-1	TRBD2	TRBJ2-3	18	CSVMGVGTSGHPTDTQYF	TGCAGCGTGATGGGGGTTGGGACTAGCGGACACCCCACAGATACGCAGTATTTT
TRBV28	NA	TRBJ2-7	14	CASSLPTGFYEQYF	TGTGCCAGCAGTTTACCTACAGGGTTCTACGAGCAGTACTTC
TRBV11-1	TRBD1	TRBJ2-1	19	CASSLFWDRGGVLDNEQFF	TGTGCCAGCAGCTTATTCTGGGACAGGGGGGGGGTACTGGACAATGAGCAGTTCTTC
TRBV18	NA	TRBJ2-5	12	CASSPREETQYF	TGTGCCAGCTCACCACGAGAAGAGACCCAGTACTTC
TRBV30	TRBD1	TRBJ1-1	12	CAWTWGTGKAFF	TGTGCCTGGACGTGGGGGACAGGGAAAGCTTTCTTT
TRBV5-1	TRBD2	TRBJ2-7	14	CASGLAGLADEQYF	TGCGCCAGCGGACTGGCGGGACTAGCGGACGAGCAGTACTTC
TRBV30	NA	TRBJ2-5	13	CAWRTPKGETQYF	TGTGCCTGGAGAACCCCCAAGGGGGAGACCCAGTACTTC
TRBV6-5	TRBD2	TRBJ2-7	14	CASSATSVSYEQYF	TGTGCCAGCAGTGCGACTAGCGTTTCCTACGAGCAGTACTTC
TRBV12-5	NA	TRBJ1-2	15	CASGLDLPGGYGYTF	TGTGCTAGTGGTTTGGACCTCCCGGGGGGCTATGGCTACACCTTC
TRBV7-2	NA	TRBJ2-1	15	CASTPTRGDGGEQFF	TGTGCCAGCACCCCGACCAGGGGGGACGGGGGTGAGCAGTTCTTC
TRBV9	TRBD1	TRBJ1-1	16	CASSPGHRGGNTEAFF	TGTGCCAGCAGCCCAGGCCACAGGGGAGGGAACACTGAAGCTTTCTTT
TRBV7-2	TRBD2	TRBJ2-7	17	CASSLRAPLAGAPEQYF	TGTGCCAGCAGCTTACGAGCGCCACTAGCGGGAGCACCCGAGCAGTACTTC
TRBV4-3	TRBD2	TRBJ2-7	16	CASSQDIAGSSYEQYF	TGCGCCAGCAGCCAAGATATAGCGGGGAGCTCCTACGAGCAGTACTTC
TRBV28	TRBD2	TRBJ2-7	14	CASRLAGGSYEQYF	TGTGCCAGCAGGCTAGCGGGGGGTTCCTACGAGCAGTACTTC
TRBV6-6	NA	TRBJ2-7	13	CASSRDNLYEQYF	TGTGCCAGCAGCAGGGACAACCTTTACGAGCAGTACTTC
TRBV7-9	TRBD1	TRBJ2-5	13	CASSTGQQETQYF	TGTGCCAGCAGCACGGGACAGCAAGAGACCCAGTACTTC
TRBV28	TRBD2	TRBJ2-5	15	CASSLAGGWGETQYF	TGTGCCAGCAGTTTAGCGGGAGGTTGGGGGGAGACCCAGTACTTC
TRBV7-6	NA	TRBJ2-3	15	CASSPGLWGTDTQYF	TGTGCCAGCAGCCCAGGTCTATGGGGCACAGATACGCAGTATTTT
TRBV28	TRBD1	TRBJ1-5	15	CASSLWGQNNQPQHF	TGTGCCAGCAGTTTATGGGGACAGAATAATCAGCCCCAGCATTTT
TRBV28	TRBD2	TRBJ2-4	14	CASSRGEGENIQYF	TGTGCCAGCAGCCGCGGGGAGGGAGAAAACATTCAGTACTTC
TRBV11-3	TRBD2	TRBJ2-7	15	CASSLEAGASYEQYF	TGTGCCAGCAGCTTAGAAGCGGGAGCCTCCTACGAGCAGTACTTC
TRBV29-1	TRBD2	TRBJ2-3	14	CSVVPTSDPDTQYF	TGCAGCGTTGTGCCGACTAGCGACCCAGATACGCAGTATTTT
TRBV11-2	TRBD2	TRBJ2-1	15	CASSWSGRLYNEQFF	TGTGCCAGCAGCTGGAGCGGGAGACTCTACAATGAGCAGTTCTTC
TRBV18	NA	TRBJ1-5	15	CASSPRAGDDQPQHF	TGTGCCAGCTCACCACGGGCAGGCGATGATCAGCCCCAGCATTTT
TRBV7-2	NA	TRBJ2-1	16	CASSLDGRRGVNEQFF	TGTGCCAGCAGCTTAGATGGTCGCAGGGGAGTGAATGAGCAGTTCTTC
TRBV28	TRBD2	TRBJ2-1	15	CASSLSSGRAREQFF	TGTGCCAGCAGTTTATCTAGCGGGAGGGCCCGGGAGCAGTTCTTC
TRBV4-1	TRBD2	TRBJ2-3	15	CASSLERDRTDTQYF	TGCGCCAGCAGCCTCGAGCGGGATAGAACAGATACGCAGTATTTT
TRBV28	NA	TRBJ1-2	13	CASSLRQGYGYTF	TGTGCCAGCAGTTTACGGCAGGGCTATGGCTACACCTTC
TRBV6-7	TRBD1	TRBJ2-2	16	CASSYETGRNTGELFF	TGTGCCAGCAGTTACGAGACAGGGCGAAACACCGGGGAGCTGTTTTTT
TRBV29-1	NA	TRBJ2-3	11	CSVGGTDTQYF	TGCAGCGTCGGGGGCACAGATACGCAGTATTTT
TRBV11-2	NA	TRBJ1-2	18	CASSLDLGEAGALYGYTF	TGTGCCAGCAGCTTAGATCTTGGTGAGGCAGGGGCCCTCTATGGCTACACCTTC
TRBV13	TRBD2	TRBJ2-3	18	CASSLIPSGSGGTDTQYF	TGTGCCAGCAGCTTAATTCCTAGCGGGAGCGGTGGCACAGATACGCAGTATTTT
TRBV15	TRBD1	TRBJ2-1	12	CATSRGQSEQFF	TGTGCCACCAGCAGGGGACAGAGCGAGCAGTTCTTC
TRBV7-3	NA	TRBJ1-1	13	CASSLGSGTAAFF	TGTGCCAGCAGCTTAGGATCAGGCACCGCAGCTTTCTTT
TRBV11-2	NA	TRBJ2-3	15	CASSTRDTSTDTQYF	TGTGCCAGCAGCACCCGGGACACGAGCACAGATACGCAGTATTTT